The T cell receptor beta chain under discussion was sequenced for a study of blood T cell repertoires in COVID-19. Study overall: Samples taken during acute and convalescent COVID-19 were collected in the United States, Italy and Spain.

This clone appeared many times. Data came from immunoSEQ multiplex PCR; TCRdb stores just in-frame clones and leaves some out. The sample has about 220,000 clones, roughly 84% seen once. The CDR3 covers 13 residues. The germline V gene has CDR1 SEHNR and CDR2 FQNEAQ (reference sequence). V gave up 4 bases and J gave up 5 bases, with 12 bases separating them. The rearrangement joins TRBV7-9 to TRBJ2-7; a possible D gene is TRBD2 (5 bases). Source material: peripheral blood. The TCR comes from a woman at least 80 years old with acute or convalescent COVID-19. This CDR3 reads CASSSLGLHEQYF. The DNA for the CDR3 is TGTGCCAGCAGCTCACTAGGGCTTCACGAGCAGTACTTC.